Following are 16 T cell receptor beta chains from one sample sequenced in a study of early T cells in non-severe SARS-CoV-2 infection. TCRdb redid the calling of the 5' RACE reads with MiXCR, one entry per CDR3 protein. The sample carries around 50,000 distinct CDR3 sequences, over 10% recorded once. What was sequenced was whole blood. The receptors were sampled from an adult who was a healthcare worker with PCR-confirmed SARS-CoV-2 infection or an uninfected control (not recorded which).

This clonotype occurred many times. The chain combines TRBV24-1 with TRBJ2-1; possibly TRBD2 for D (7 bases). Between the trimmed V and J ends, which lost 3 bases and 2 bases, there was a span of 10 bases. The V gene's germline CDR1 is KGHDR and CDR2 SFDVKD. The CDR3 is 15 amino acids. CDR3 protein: CATSDGGAAYNEQFF. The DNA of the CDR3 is TGTGCCACCAGTGATGGGGGGGCGGCCTACAATGAGCAGTTCTTC.

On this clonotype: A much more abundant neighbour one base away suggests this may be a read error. The CDR3 DNA is TGTGCCACCAGTTACAGGGGGATTGGGGACACTGAAGCTTTCTTT. Protein sequence: CATSYRGIGDTEAFF. The chain recombines TRBV6-5 with TRBJ1-1; the match to TRBD1 covers 8 bases. The germline gives CDR1 MNHEY, CDR2 SVGAGI. The CDR3 loop spans 15 amino acids.

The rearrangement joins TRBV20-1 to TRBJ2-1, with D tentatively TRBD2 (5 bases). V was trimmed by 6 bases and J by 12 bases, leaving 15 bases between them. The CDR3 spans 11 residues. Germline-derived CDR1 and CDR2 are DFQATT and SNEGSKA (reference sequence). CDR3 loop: CSAPRELRQFF. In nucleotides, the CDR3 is TGCAGTGCGCCCCGGGAACTTCGGCAGTTCTTC.

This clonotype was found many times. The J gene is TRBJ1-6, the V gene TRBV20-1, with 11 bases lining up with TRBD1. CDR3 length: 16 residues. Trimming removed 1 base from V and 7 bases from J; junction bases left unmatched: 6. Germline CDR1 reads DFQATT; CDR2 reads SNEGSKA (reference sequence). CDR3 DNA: TGCAGTGCTAGAGTCGGACAGGGGGCCTCGAATTCACCCCTCCACTTT. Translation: CSARVGQGASNSPLHF.

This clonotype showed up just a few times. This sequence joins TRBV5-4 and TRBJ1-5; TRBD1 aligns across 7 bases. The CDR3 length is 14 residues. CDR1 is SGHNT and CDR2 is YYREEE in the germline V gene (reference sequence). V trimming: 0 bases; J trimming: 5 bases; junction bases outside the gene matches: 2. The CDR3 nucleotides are TGTGCCAGCAGCTTGGAAGGGGGCGATCAGCCCCAGCATTTT. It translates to CASSLEGGDQPQHF.

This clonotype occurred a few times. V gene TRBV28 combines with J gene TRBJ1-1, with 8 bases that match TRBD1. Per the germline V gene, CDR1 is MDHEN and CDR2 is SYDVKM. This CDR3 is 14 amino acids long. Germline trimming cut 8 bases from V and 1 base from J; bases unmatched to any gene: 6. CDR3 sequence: CASPKDRENTEAFF. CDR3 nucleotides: TGTGCCAGCCCCAAGGACAGGGAGAACACTGAAGCTTTCTTT.

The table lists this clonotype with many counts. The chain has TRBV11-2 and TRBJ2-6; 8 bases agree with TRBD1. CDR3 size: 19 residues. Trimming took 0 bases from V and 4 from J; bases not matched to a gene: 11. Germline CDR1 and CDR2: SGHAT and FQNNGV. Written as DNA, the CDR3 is TGTGCCAGCAGCTTAGAGAACAGGGGGTCCCTCCCCGGGGCCAACGTCCTGACTTTC. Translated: CASSLENRGSLPGANVLTF.

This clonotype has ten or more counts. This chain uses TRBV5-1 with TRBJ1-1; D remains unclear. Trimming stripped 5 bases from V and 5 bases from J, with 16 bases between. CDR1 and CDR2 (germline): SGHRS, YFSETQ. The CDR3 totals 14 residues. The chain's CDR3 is CASSLHPSGTEAFF. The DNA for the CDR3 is TGCGCCAGCAGTCTCCACCCTTCGGGGACTGAAGCTTTCTTT.

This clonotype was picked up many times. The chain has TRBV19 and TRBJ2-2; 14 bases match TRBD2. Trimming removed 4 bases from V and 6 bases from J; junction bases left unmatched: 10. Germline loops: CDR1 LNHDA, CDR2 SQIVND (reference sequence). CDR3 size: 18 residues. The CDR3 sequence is CASSSPGLAGAYSGELFF. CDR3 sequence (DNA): TGTGCCAGTAGTAGCCCGGGACTAGCGGGAGCTTATTCCGGGGAGCTGTTTTTT.

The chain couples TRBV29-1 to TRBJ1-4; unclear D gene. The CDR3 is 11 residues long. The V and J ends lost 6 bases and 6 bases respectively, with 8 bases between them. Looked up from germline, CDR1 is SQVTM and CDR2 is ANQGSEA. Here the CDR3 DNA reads TGCAGCGTGATAATGGATGAAAAACTGTTTTTT. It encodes CSVIMDEKLFF.

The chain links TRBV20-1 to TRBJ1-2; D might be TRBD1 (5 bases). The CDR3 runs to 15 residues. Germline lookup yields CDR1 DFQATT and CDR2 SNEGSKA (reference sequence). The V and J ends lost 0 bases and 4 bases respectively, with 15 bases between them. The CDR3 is CSARDRRSGGYGYTF. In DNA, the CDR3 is TGCAGTGCTAGAGATAGGAGGTCTGGGGGCTATGGCTACACCTTC.

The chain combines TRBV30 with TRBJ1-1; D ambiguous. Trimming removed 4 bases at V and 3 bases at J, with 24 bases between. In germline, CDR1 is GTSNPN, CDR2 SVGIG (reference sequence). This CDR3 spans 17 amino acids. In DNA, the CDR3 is TGTGCCTGGATTGGATTCCAGAGTACAGCAGCTTACACTGAAGCTTTCTTT. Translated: CAWIGFQSTAAYTEAFF.

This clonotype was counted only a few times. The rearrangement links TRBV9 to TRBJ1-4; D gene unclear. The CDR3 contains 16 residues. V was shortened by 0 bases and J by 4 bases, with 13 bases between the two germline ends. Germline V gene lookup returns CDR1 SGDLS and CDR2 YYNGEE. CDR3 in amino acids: CASSVDFQAGNEKLFF. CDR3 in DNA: TGTGCCAGCAGCGTAGATTTTCAGGCCGGTAATGAAAAACTGTTTTTT.

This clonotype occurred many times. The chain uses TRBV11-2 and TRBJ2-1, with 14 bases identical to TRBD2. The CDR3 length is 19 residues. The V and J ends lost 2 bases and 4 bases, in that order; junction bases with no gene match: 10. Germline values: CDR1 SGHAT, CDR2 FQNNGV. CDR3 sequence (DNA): TGTGCCAGCAGCTTACGACTGCGGGGACTAGCGGGAGATTACAATGAGCAGTTCTTC. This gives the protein CASSLRLRGLAGDYNEQFF.

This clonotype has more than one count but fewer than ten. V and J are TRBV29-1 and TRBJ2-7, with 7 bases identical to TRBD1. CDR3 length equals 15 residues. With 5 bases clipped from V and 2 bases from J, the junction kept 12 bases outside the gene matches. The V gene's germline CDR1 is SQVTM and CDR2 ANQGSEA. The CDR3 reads CSVRRGQDPTYEQYF. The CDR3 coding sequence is TGCAGCGTTCGAAGAGGACAGGACCCTACCTACGAGCAGTACTTC.

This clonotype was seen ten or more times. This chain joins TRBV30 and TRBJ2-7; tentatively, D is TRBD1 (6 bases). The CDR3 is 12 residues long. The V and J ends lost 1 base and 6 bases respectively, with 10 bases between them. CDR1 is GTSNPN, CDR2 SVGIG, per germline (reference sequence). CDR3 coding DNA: TGTGCCTGGAGTGAATTGGGGGCCGAGCAGTACTTC. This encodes CAWSELGAEQYF.